This entry lists 11 T cell receptor beta chains sequenced from one sample in a study of shared clonotypes between healthy human individuals. Sequencing was performed with immunoSEQ multiplex PCR; in TCRdb, only in-frame clones are kept and a portion is missing. The data contain approximately 2,200,000 clones, approximately 94% of them singletons. CD45RO-negative, CCR7-selected cells formed the naive CD8 fraction, which excluded terminally differentiated effector memory CD45RA+ cells. The sample was naive CD8+ T cells from PBMCs. These receptors all come from a man between 18 and 35 years old in good health. Some clones in this sample may be carry-over from other donors' samples.

This clone turned up a few times. The rearrangement uses TRBV2 and TRBJ1-5, with D perhaps matching TRBD1 (6 bases). This CDR3 comprises 16 residues. Between the trimmed V and J ends, which lost 0 bases and 7 bases, there was a span of 16 bases. The germline V gene encodes CDR1 SNHLY and CDR2 FYNNEI. The CDR3 region is CASSEARGQSLQPQHF. DNA for the CDR3: TGTGCCAGCAGTGAAGCGAGAGGACAGAGCCTACAGCCCCAGCATTTT.

V gene TRBV19 combines with J gene TRBJ1-1, with D uncertain. Trimming cost V 4 bases and J 4 bases, with 13 bases left between them. Germline CDR1 and CDR2: LNHDA and SQIVND (reference sequence). CDR3 length: 14 residues. In DNA, the CDR3 is TGTGCCAGTAGTAACTGGGTTGTCGGCACTGAAGCTTTCTTT. Its protein is CASSNWVVGTEAFF.

This clone was picked up one time. The gene calls are TRBV6-5 and TRBJ2-7; a weak D match, TRBD2 (6 bases). CDR1 is MNHEY, CDR2 SVGAGI, per germline. The CDR3 totals 15 residues. The V end was cut by 6 bases, the J end by 0 bases, with 15 bases between. Written as DNA, the CDR3 is TGTGCCAGCAGCGCGGAGGGCGGGACCTCCTACGAGCAGTACTTC. Encoded protein: CASSAEGGTSYEQYF.

This chain joins TRBV27 and TRBJ2-7; weak D call: TRBD1 (7 bases). CDR3 length: 14 amino acids. Germline V gene lookup returns CDR1 MNHEY and CDR2 SMNVEV (reference sequence). V was cut by 8 bases and J by 6 bases, with 20 bases left in between. CDR3: CASGGGENVGEQYF. The CDR3 DNA sequence: TGTGCCAGCGGAGGGGGCGAGAATGTGGGCGAGCAGTACTTC.

The gene calls are TRBV5-1 and TRBJ2-2; D not certain. Germline V gene sequence: CDR1 SGHRS, CDR2 YFSETQ. There are 14 residues in the CDR3. The germline V and J ends were trimmed by 4 bases and 6 bases, with 13 bases remaining between them. CDR3 loop: CASSPRPLAGELFF. CDR3 DNA sequence: TGCGCCAGCAGCCCCAGACCACTGGCCGGGGAGCTGTTTTTT.

This clone was seen a single time. The V call is TRBV2, the J call TRBJ2-7, with D tentatively TRBD2 (7 bases). Trimming stripped 6 bases from V and 5 bases from J, with 14 bases between. This CDR3 region has 13 residues. Germline V gives CDR1 SNHLY, CDR2 FYNNEI. The CDR3 is CASSLRGTHEQYF. CDR3 bases: TGTGCCAGCAGCCTGCGGGGGACACACGAGCAGTACTTC.

The rearrangement uses TRBV19 and TRBJ2-4; TRBD1 might be the D (7 bases). Per germline, CDR1 LNHDA and CDR2 SQIVND (reference sequence). This CDR3 is built from 14 residues. V was shortened by 5 bases and J by 8 bases, with 16 bases between the two germline ends. The CDR3 DNA is TGTGCCAGTAGTCCCCTGGAGGGGGCTGACATTCAGTACTTC. It translates to CASSPLEGADIQYF. The complete variable domain, with remaining parts taken from reference TRBV19 and TRBJ2-4, reads DGGITQSPKYLFRKEGQNVTLSCEQNLNHDAMYWYRQDPGQGLRLIYYSQIVNDFQKGDIAEGYSVSREKKESFPLTVTSAQKNPTAFYLCASSPLEGADIQYFGAGTRLSVL.

V gene TRBV11-1 combines with J gene TRBJ2-1; 9 positions agree with TRBD1. The CDR3 has 14 amino acids. CDR1 is SGHAT, CDR2 FQDESV, per germline (reference sequence). V trimming: 7 bases; J trimming: 7 bases; junction bases outside the gene matches: 8. The CDR3 protein is CASTWTGVSNEQFF. In DNA form, the CDR3 reads TGTGCCAGCACCTGGACAGGGGTGTCGAATGAGCAGTTCTTC.

CDR3 coding DNA: TGTGCCAGCAGCGGGAATCCGGGACAGCAATGGGTGGGGGCTAGCACAGATACGCAGTATTTT. Amino acids: CASSGNPGQQWVGASTDTQYF. This chain joins TRBV9 and TRBJ2-3; TRBD1 matches at 7 bases. V shed 3 bases, J shed 0 bases, and the junction held 22 bases outside the gene matches. Germline CDR1 reads SGDLS; CDR2 reads YYNGEE. This CDR3 has 21 residues.

J is TRBJ2-7 and V is TRBV13, with 7 bases that match TRBD1. The CDR3 contains 15 residues. V shed 5 bases, J shed 0 bases, and the junction held 7 bases outside the gene matches. Germline-derived CDR1 and CDR2 are PRHDT and FYEKMQ (reference sequence). This CDR3 is CASSNTGTASYEQYF. The CDR3 bases are TGTGCCAGCAGCAATACCGGGACAGCCTCCTACGAGCAGTACTTC.

The chain is built from TRBV27 and TRBJ2-3; 9 nucleotides agree with TRBD1. The germline gives CDR1 MNHEY, CDR2 SMNVEV (reference sequence). This CDR3 has 15 residues. Trimming removed 3 bases from V and 1 base from J; junction bases left unmatched: 2. The CDR3 spells CASSFGTGRTDTQYF. For the CDR3, the DNA is TGTGCCAGCAGTTTTGGGACAGGGCGCACAGATACGCAGTATTTT.